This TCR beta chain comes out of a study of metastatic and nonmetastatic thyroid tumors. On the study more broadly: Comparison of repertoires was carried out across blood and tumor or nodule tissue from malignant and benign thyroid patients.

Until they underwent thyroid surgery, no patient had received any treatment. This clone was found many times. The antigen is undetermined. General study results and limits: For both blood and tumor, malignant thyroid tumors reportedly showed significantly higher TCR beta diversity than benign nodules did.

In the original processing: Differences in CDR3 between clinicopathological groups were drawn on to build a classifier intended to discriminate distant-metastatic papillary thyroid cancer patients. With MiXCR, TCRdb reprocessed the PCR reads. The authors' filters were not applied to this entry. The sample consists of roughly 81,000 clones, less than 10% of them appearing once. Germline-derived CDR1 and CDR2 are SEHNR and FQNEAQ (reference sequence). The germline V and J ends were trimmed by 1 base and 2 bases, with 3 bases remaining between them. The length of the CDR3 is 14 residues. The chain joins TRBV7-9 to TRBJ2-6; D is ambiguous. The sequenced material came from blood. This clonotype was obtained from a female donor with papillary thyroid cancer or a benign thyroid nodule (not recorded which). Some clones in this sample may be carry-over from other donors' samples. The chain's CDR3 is CASSLDAGANVLTF. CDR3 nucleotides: TGTGCCAGCAGCTTAGATGCTGGGGCCAACGTCCTGACTTTC.